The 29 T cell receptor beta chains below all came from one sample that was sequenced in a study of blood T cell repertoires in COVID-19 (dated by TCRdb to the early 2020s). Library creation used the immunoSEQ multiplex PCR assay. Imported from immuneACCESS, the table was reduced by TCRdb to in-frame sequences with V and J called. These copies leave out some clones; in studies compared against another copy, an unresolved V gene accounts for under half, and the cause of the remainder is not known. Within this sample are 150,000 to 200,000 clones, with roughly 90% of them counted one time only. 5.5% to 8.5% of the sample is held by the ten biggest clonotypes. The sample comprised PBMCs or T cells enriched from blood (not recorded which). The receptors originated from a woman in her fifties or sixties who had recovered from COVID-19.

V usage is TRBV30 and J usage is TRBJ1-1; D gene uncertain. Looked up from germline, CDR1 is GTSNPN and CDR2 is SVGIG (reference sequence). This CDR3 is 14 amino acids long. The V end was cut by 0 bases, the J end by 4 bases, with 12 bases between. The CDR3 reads CAWSVGAQPTEAFF. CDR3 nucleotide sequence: TGTGCCTGGAGTGTAGGTGCACAGCCCACTGAAGCTTTCTTT.

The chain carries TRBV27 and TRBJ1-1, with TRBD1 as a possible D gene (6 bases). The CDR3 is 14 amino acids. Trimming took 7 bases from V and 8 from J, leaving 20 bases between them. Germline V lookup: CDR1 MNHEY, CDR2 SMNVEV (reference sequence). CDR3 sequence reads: CASTTNGGGTEAFF. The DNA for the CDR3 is TGTGCCAGCACCACAAACGGGGGGGGGACAGAAGCTTTCTTT.

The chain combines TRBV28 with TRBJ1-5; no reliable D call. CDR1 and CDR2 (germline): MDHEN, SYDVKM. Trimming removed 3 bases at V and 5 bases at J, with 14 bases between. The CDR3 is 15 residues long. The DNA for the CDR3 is TGTGCCAGCAGTTTGGGAGGGATCGGGGATCAGCCCCAGCATTTT. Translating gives CASSLGGIGDQPQHF.

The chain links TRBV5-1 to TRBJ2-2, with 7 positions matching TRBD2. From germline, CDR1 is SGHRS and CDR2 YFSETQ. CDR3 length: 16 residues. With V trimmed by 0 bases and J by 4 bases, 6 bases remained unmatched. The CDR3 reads CASSLDPGGVTGELFF. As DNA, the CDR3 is TGCGCCAGCAGCTTGGACCCTGGGGGGGTCACCGGGGAGCTGTTTTTT.

The CDR3 here is CASSFEGVSTDTQYF. Written as DNA, the CDR3 is TGTGCCAGCAGCTTTGAGGGAGTCAGCACAGATACGCAGTATTTT. This chain joins TRBV11-3 and TRBJ2-3; D possibly corresponds to TRBD2 (5 bases). The germline V and J ends were trimmed by 3 bases and 0 bases, with 10 bases remaining between them. The germline V gene encodes CDR1 SGHNT and CDR2 YENEEA. The CDR3 contains 15 residues.

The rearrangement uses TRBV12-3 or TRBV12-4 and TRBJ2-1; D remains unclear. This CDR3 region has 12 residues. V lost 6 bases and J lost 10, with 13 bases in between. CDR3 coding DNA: TGTGCCAGCAGCCTATTACCTAGGGAGCAGTTCTTC. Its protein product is CASSLLPREQFF.

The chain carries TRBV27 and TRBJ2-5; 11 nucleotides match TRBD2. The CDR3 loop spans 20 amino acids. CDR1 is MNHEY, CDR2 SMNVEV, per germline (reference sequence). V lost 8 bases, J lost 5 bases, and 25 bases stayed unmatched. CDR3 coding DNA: TGTGCCAGCCCCCCCCCTAGCGGGAGGCGGGCACGACTTTGTGGGGAGACCCAGTACTTC. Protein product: CASPPPSGRRARLCGETQYF.

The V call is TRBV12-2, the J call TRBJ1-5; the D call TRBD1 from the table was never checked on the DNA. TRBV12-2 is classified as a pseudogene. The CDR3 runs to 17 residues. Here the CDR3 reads CASRLVFLDRHNQPQHF. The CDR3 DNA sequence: TGTGCAAGTCGCTTAGTCTTCCTAGACAGGCACAATCAGCCCCAGCATTTT.

CDR3 in DNA: TGTGCCAGTTCGGTGGACAAAGATAATTCACCCCTCCACTTT. Its translation: CASSVDKDNSPLHF. The chain has TRBV18 and TRBJ1-6; TRBD1 is a possible D gene (5 bases). Germline values: CDR1 KGHSH, CDR2 LQKENI. V was pared by 9 bases and J by 5 bases, with 14 bases between. The CDR3 length is 14 residues.

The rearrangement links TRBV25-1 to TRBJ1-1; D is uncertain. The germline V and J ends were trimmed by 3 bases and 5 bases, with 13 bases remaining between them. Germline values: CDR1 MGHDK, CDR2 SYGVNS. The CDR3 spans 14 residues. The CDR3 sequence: CASSDGLAGTEAFF. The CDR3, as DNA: TGTGCCAGCAGTGATGGCCTGGCGGGGACTGAAGCTTTCTTT.

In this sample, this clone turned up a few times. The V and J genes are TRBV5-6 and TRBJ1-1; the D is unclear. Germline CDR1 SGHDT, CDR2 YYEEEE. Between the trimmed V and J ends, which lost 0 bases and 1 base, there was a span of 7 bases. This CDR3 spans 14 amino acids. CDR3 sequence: CASSLEHKNTEAFF. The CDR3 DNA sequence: TGTGCCAGCAGCTTGGAGCATAAGAACACTGAAGCTTTCTTT.

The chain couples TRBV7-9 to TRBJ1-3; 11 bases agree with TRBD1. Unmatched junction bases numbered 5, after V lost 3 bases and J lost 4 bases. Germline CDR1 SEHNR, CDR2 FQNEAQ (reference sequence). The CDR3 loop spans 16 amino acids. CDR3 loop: CASSFYRTGGGNTIYF. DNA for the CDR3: TGTGCCAGCAGCTTCTACAGGACAGGGGGCGGAAACACCATATATTTT.

The CDR3 here is CAISESGGASYEQYF. The CDR3 DNA is TGTGCCATCAGTGAGTCGGGGGGAGCCTCCTACGAGCAGTACTTC. This chain links TRBV10-3 with TRBJ2-7; tentatively, D is TRBD2 (6 bases). This CDR3 has 15 amino acids. The germline gives CDR1 ENHRY, CDR2 SYGVKD. V lost 0 bases, J lost 0 bases, and 9 bases lay in between.

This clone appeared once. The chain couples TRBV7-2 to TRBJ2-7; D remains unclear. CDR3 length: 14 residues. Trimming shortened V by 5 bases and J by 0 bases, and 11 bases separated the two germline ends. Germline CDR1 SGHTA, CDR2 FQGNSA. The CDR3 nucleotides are TGTGCCAGCAGCATCACCACAGTCTCCTACGAGCAGTACTTC. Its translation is CASSITTVSYEQYF.

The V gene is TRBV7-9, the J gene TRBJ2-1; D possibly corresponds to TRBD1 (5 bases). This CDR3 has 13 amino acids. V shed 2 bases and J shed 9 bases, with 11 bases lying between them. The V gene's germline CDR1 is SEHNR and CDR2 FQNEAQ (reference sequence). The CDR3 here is CASSLQGWGEQFF. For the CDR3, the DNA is TGTGCCAGCAGCTTACAGGGTTGGGGTGAGCAGTTCTTC.

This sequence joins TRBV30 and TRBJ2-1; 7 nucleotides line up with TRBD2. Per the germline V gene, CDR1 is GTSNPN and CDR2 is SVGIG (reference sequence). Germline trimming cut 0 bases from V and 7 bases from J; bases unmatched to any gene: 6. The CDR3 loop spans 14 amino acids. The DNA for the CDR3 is TGTGCCTGGAGTGTTGGCGGGAGTGCGAATGAGCAGTTCTTC. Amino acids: CAWSVGGSANEQFF.

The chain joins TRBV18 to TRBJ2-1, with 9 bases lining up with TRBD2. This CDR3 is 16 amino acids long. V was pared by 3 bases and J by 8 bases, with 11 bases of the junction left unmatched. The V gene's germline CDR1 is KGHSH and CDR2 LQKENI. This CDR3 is CASSPSRAGGRDEQFF. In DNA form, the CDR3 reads TGTGCCAGCTCACCGTCCCGAGCGGGAGGTCGGGATGAGCAGTTCTTC.

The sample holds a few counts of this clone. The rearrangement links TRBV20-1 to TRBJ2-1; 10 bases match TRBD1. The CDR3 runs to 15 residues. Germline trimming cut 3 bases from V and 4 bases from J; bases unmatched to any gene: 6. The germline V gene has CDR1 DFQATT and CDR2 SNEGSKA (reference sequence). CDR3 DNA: TGCAGTGCTAGTGCTCCGGGACAGGGGTACAATGAGCAGTTCTTC. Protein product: CSASAPGQGYNEQFF.

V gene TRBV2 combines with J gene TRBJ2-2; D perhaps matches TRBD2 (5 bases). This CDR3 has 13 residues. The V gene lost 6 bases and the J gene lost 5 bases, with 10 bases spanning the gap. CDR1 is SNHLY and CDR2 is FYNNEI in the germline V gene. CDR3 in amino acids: CASSQTGTGELFF. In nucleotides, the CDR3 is TGTGCCAGCAGCCAGACGGGGACCGGGGAGCTGTTTTTT.

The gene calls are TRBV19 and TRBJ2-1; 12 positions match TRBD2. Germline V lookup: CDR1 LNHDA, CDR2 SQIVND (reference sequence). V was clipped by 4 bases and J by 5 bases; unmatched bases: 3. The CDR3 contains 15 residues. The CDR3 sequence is CASSTSSGRDNEQFF. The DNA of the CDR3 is TGTGCCAGTAGTACGTCTAGCGGGAGGGACAATGAGCAGTTCTTC. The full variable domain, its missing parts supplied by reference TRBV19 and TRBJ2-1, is DGGITQSPKYLFRKEGQNVTLSCEQNLNHDAMYWYRQDPGQGLRLIYYSQIVNDFQKGDIAEGYSVSREKKESFPLTVTSAQKNPTAFYLCASSTSSGRDNEQFFGPGTRLTVL.

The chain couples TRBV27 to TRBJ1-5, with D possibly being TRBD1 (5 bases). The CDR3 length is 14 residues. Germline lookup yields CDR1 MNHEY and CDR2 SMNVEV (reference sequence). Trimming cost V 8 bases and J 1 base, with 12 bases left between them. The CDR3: CASSPGYSNQPQHF. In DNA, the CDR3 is TGTGCCAGCTCACCAGGGTACAGCAATCAGCCCCAGCATTTT.

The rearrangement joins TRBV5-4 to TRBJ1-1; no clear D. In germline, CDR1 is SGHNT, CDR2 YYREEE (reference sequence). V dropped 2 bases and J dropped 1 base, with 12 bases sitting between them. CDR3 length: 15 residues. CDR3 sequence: CASSLRKAGNTEAFF. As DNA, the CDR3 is TGTGCCAGCAGCTTAAGGAAGGCGGGGAACACTGAAGCTTTCTTT.

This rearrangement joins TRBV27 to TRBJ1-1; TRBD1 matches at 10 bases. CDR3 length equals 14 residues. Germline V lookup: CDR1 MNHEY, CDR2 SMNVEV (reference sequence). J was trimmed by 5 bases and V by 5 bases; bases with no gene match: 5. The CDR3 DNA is TGTGCCAGCAGTCTTGGGACAGGGGCAACTGAAGCTTTCTTT. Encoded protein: CASSLGTGATEAFF.

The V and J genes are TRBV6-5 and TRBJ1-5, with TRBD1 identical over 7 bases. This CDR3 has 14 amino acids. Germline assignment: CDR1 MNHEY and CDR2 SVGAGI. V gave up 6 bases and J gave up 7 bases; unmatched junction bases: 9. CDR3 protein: CASSHTGVGQPQHF. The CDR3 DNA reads TGTGCCAGCAGCCACACAGGGGTTGGACAGCCCCAGCATTTT.

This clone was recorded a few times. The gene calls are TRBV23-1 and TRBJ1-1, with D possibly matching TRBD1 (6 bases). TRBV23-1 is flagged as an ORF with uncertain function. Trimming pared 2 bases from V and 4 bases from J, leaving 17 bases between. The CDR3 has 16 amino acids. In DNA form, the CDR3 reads TGCGCCAGCAGTCAAACAAGGACAGATCTTCGCACTGAAGCTTTCTTT. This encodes CASSQTRTDLRTEAFF.

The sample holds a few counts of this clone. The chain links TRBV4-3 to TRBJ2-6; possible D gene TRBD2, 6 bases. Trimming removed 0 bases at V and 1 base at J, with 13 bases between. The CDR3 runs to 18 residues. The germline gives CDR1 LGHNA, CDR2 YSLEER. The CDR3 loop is CASSQEEGSSSGANVLTF. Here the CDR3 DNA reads TGCGCCAGCAGCCAAGAGGAGGGTAGCAGTTCTGGGGCCAACGTCCTGACTTTC.

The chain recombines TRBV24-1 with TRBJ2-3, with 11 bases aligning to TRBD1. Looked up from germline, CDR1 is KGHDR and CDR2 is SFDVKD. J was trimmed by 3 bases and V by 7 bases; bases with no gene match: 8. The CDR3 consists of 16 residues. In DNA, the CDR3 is TGTGCCACCAGCCCTCGGGGACAGGGGGATACAGATACGCAGTATTTT. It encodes CATSPRGQGDTDTQYF.

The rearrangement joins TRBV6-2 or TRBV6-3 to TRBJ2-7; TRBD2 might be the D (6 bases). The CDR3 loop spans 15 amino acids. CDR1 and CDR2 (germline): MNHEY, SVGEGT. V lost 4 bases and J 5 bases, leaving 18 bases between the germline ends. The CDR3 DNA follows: TGTGCCAGCAGTTGGATAGCGGAACCGGCGGACGAGCAGTACTTC. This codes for CASSWIAEPADEQYF.

The CDR3 sequence is CASSQEYPANTGELFF. For the CDR3, the DNA is TGCGCCAGCAGCCAAGAGTACCCAGCGAACACCGGGGAGCTGTTTTTT. The chain is built from TRBV4-1 and TRBJ2-2, with D uncertain. V was pared by 0 bases and J by 0 bases, with 8 bases between. The CDR3 runs 16 residues. The V gene's germline CDR1 is MGHRA and CDR2 YSYEKL.